The 18 T cell receptor beta chains reported below all come from one sample, sequenced in a study of a mutant IDH1 vaccine in newly diagnosed glioma. Repertoires were generated with immunoSEQ multiplex PCR, while TCRdb's copy carries only in-frame clones and drops some. The data hold about 31,000 clones, with under 80% observed a single time. As to time point: week 11, during vaccination. A 20-mer mutant IDH1 peptide at 300 ug was injected subcutaneously with topical imiquimod. Which antigens these TCRs recognize remains unknown. Here the sequenced sample was PBMCs, taken from a glioma patient whose treatment included an IDH1 peptide vaccine. The receptors originated from a man aged 25 to 40 with glioma.

The chain carries TRBV6-1 and TRBJ1-3; the match to TRBD1 covers 7 bases. V lost 4 bases and J lost 0; bases outside the gene matches: 3. CDR3 length: 15 amino acids. Germline V gene lookup returns CDR1 MNHNS and CDR2 SASEGT. CDR3 amino acids: CASSATGASGNTIYF. The CDR3 nucleotides read TGTGCCAGCAGTGCCACAGGGGCCTCTGGAAACACCATATATTTT.

J is TRBJ2-1 and V is TRBV27; D might be TRBD2 (6 bases). The V end lost 3 bases, the J end lost 7 bases, and 10 bases lay between the germline ends. Germline V lookup: CDR1 MNHEY, CDR2 SMNVEV (reference sequence). The CDR3 length is 13 residues. CDR3 in DNA: TGTGCCAGCAGTTTGGGACTTTCAAATGAGCAGTTCTTC. This encodes CASSLGLSNEQFF.

The V gene is TRBV2, the J gene TRBJ1-2, with unresolved D. There are 12 residues in the CDR3. V gave up 4 bases and J gave up 1 base, with 4 bases separating them. Germline V CDR1 and CDR2: SNHLY, FYNNEI. CDR3 protein: CASSGGNYGYTF. DNA for the CDR3: TGTGCCAGCAGTGGGGGTAACTATGGCTACACCTTC.

The chain combines TRBV5-6 with TRBJ1-1; D remains ambiguous. CDR1 is SGHDT and CDR2 is YYEEEE in the germline V gene. V was cut by 5 bases and J by 1 base, with 9 bases left in between. The CDR3 runs to 13 residues. Written as DNA, the CDR3 is TGTGCCAGCAGACCGGACGGGAACACTGAAGCTTTCTTT. Its protein product is CASRPDGNTEAFF.

This clone was detected only once. J is TRBJ2-7 and V is TRBV10-3; TRBD1 matches at 7 bases. After removal of 3 bases from V and 2 bases from J, the junction contained 7 bases not matched to a gene. The CDR3 has 15 residues. Per the germline V gene, CDR1 is ENHRY and CDR2 is SYGVKD. The CDR3 region has the DNA TGTGCCATCAGTGATACACAGGGGCTGGCCTACGAGCAGTACTTC. This sequence encodes CAISDTQGLAYEQYF.

The chain uses TRBV4-1 and TRBJ2-7; 10 nucleotides align to TRBD2. The CDR3 is made up of 16 amino acids. The germline V gene encodes CDR1 MGHRA and CDR2 YSYEKL. The V gene end was trimmed by 3 bases and the J gene end by 3 bases; junction bases not matched to a gene: 8. This CDR3 reads CASSHRRLAGDYEQYF. In DNA, the CDR3 is TGCGCCAGCAGCCATCGTAGGCTAGCGGGAGACTACGAGCAGTACTTC.

This rearrangement joins TRBV2 to TRBJ1-5, with D unresolved. The V gene's germline CDR1 is SNHLY and CDR2 FYNNEI. V shed 0 bases and J shed 6 bases, with 12 bases lying between them. The CDR3 sequence is 15 residues long. The DNA for the CDR3 is TGTGCCAGCAGTGAAGCGCTTCACGGGAGTCAGCCCCAGCATTTT. Translating gives CASSEALHGSQPQHF.

The chain employs TRBV4-1 and TRBJ2-7; either TRBD1 or TRBD2 may supply D (5 bases each). Germline V gene sequence: CDR1 MGHRA, CDR2 YSYEKL. The V end was cut by 0 bases, the J end by 3 bases, with 15 bases between. This CDR3 contains 16 residues. CDR3: CASSQDRAGRDYEQYF. CDR3 bases: TGCGCCAGCAGCCAAGATAGGGCAGGGAGAGACTACGAGCAGTACTTC.

This clone has more than one count but fewer than ten. The chain links TRBV6-5 to TRBJ1-2, with D tentatively TRBD1 (5 bases). Trimming cost V 6 bases and J 4 bases, with 12 bases left between them. Germline-derived CDR1 and CDR2 are MNHEY and SVGAGI. The CDR3 sequence is 13 residues long. The CDR3 reads CASSLGDVYGYTF. The CDR3 coding sequence is TGTGCCAGCAGCCTAGGGGACGTCTATGGCTACACCTTC.

In nucleotides, the CDR3 is TGCAGCGTCGCTTCCGGGATGGAGCAGTTCTTC. As protein: CSVASGMEQFF. The chain uses TRBV29-1 and TRBJ2-1; maybe TRBD2 (5 bases). Germline V lookup: CDR1 SQVTM, CDR2 ANQGSEA. The CDR3 consists of 11 residues. The V end was cut by 6 bases, the J end by 10 bases, with 13 bases between.

The rearrangement links TRBV7-9 to TRBJ2-6; unclear D gene. Per the germline V gene, CDR1 is SEHNR and CDR2 is FQNEAQ (reference sequence). This CDR3 comprises 15 residues. Trimming took 5 bases from V and 4 from J, leaving 12 bases between them. CDR3 DNA sequence: TGTGCCAGCAGCCCCTCGGCAGACGGGGCCAACGTCCTGACTTTC. It encodes CASSPSADGANVLTF.

The CDR3, as DNA: TGCGCCAGCAGCCGGGGGGCAGGGTTGGAGACCCAGTACTTC. Its translation is CASSRGAGLETQYF. The J gene is TRBJ2-5, the V gene TRBV5-1; TRBD2 is a possible D gene (7 bases). This CDR3 spans 14 amino acids. Trimming removed 4 bases from V and 5 bases from J, with 15 bases in between. Germline CDR1 and CDR2: SGHRS and YFSETQ. Combining the CDR3 with reference TRBV5-1 and TRBJ2-5 gives the whole variable domain KAGVTQTPRYLIKTRGQQVTLSCSPISGHRSVSWYQQTPGQGLQFLFEYFSETQRNKGNFPGRFSGRQFSNSRSEMNVSTLELGDSALYLCASSRGAGLETQYFGPGTRLLVL.

The chain couples TRBV2 to TRBJ2-1; perhaps TRBD1 as D (5 bases). CDR3 length equals 16 residues. The germline V gene encodes CDR1 SNHLY and CDR2 FYNNEI. Trimming shortened V by 2 bases and J by 5 bases, and 16 bases separated the two germline ends. CDR3 nucleotides: TGTGCCAGCAGTGAATCCATTCGACAGCGAAACAATGAGCAGTTCTTC. This codes for CASSESIRQRNNEQFF.

The chain links TRBV25-1 to TRBJ2-7; 7 bases line up with TRBD1. The CDR3 length is 14 residues. Unmatched junction bases numbered 5, after V lost 1 base and J lost 5 bases. Germline V CDR1 and CDR2: MGHDK, SYGVNS. This CDR3 is CASSEWTGRHEQYF. CDR3 DNA sequence: TGTGCCAGCAGTGAATGGACAGGTCGGCACGAGCAGTACTTC.

The chain combines TRBV27 with TRBJ2-7; TRBD1 aligns across 7 bases. Germline V CDR1 and CDR2: MNHEY, SMNVEV (reference sequence). V lost 5 bases and J lost 5; bases outside the gene matches: 3. The CDR3 consists of 12 residues. The CDR3 DNA follows: TGTGCCAGCAGTCGAACAGGGGACGAGCAGTACTTC. Translation gives CASSRTGDEQYF.

The chain recombines TRBV23-1 with TRBJ1-5, with 10 positions matching TRBD1. TRBV23-1 is sorted into the ORF group, with uncertain function. The CDR3 length is 15 residues. V shed 4 bases and J 5 bases; nucleotides not matched to a gene: 5. This CDR3 is CASSLRQGADQPQHF. CDR3 sequence (DNA): TGCGCCAGCAGTCTCAGACAGGGGGCCGATCAGCCCCAGCATTTT.

The sample holds a few counts of this clone. The rearrangement uses TRBV2 and TRBJ1-1; possibly TRBD1 for D (6 bases). The V end lost 7 bases, the J end lost 4 bases, and 16 bases lay between the germline ends. The CDR3 runs to 14 residues. CDR1 and CDR2 from the germline V gene are SNHLY and FYNNEI. CDR3 sequence: CASMVRGGSTEAFF. The CDR3 DNA follows: TGTGCCAGCATGGTTAGGGGGGGTAGCACTGAAGCTTTCTTT.

The chain combines TRBV5-5 with TRBJ2-2; a possible D gene is TRBD2 (7 bases). The germline gives CDR1 SGHKS, CDR2 YYEKEE (reference sequence). With 0 bases removed from V and 12 bases from J, the gap between germline ends came to 18 bases. The CDR3 loop spans 15 amino acids. CDR3 region: CASSLVVRGGAQLFF. CDR3 DNA sequence: TGTGCCAGCAGCTTGGTCGTTAGGGGGGGGGCCCAGCTGTTTTTT.